A single sample is the source of the 4 T cell receptor beta chains below, sequenced in a study of T cell changes during pregnancy in multiple sclerosis. Assay used: immunoSEQ multiplex PCR; TCRdb lists only in-frame clones, some missing. The sample shows about 76,000 clones, approximately 94% of them seen only once. Sequences were derived from peripheral blood, sampled in the third trimester of pregnancy. These TCRs come from a female donor with multiple sclerosis, enrolled in a pregnancy study.

The genes are TRBV2 and TRBJ2-2; 7 bases align to TRBD1. V trimming: 6 bases; J trimming: 2 bases; junction bases outside the gene matches: 6. Germline loops: CDR1 SNHLY, CDR2 FYNNEI. The CDR3 totals 15 residues. The CDR3 DNA sequence: TGTGCCAGCAGAGCCGGGACAGTCAACACCGGGGAGCTGTTTTTT. It yields the protein CASRAGTVNTGELFF.

The chain is built from TRBV4-2 and TRBJ2-6; D may be TRBD2 (5 bases). Germline V gene data show CDR1 as LGHNA and CDR2 as YNFKEQ. V lost 2 bases and J 1 base, leaving 18 bases between the germline ends. The CDR3 has 19 amino acids. The CDR3 DNA reads as TGTGCCAGCAGCCAAATAGCGCACGGCCGAGGTTCTGGGGCCAACGTCCTGACTTTC. Its translation is CASSQIAHGRGSGANVLTF.

The V call is TRBV7-3, the J call TRBJ2-3, with 11 nucleotides matching TRBD2. CDR1 is SGHTA and CDR2 is FQGTGA in the germline V gene. Unmatched junction bases numbered 2, after V lost 4 bases and J lost 5 bases. CDR3 length equals 14 residues. DNA for the CDR3: TGTGCCAGCAGCTCCCTAGCGGGGGGAGATACGCAGTATTTT. Translated: CASSSLAGGDTQYF.

The V gene is TRBV7-2, the J gene TRBJ1-1, with 8 nucleotides matching TRBD1. Per germline, CDR1 SGHTA and CDR2 FQGNSA. The CDR3 runs 16 residues. Losses at the gene ends were 5 bases for V and 0 bases for J; bases not matched to a gene: 8. The CDR3 is CASSGPGQVMNTEAFF. CDR3 coding DNA: TGTGCCAGCAGCGGACCGGGACAGGTCATGAACACTGAAGCTTTCTTT.